This TCR beta chain was retrieved from a study of T-cell reconstitution after alpha-beta-depleted transplantation in children. A note on this clonotype: The antigen remains unidentified.

Unique molecular identifiers tagged the TCRbeta library. TCRdb re-called the PCR reads through MiXCR, storing one row per CDR3 protein. The table includes about 980,000 distinct CDR3 sequences, about 29% detected once. From germline, CDR1 is SGHTA and CDR2 FQGNSA. The CDR3 is 15 amino acids. J lost 3 bases, V lost 2 bases, and 5 bases had no gene match. Study findings and constraints: T-cell counts and diversity at one year following transplant were attributed mainly to newly produced T cells. Surviving recipient T cells and thymic progenitors underlay high day-60 TCRbeta diversity in some patients. Alpha-beta T cells present about two months after transplant were reported to originate from several hundred expanded graft clones.

Sequenced here: PBMCs, mostly from graft donor cells, sampled 360 days after TCRalphabeta/CD19-depleted stem cell transplant. The TCR sequence derives from a boy less than two years old who had a stem cell transplant for SCID, so the T cells may come from the graft donor. The chain combines TRBV7-2 with TRBJ1-2; 8 bases are shared with TRBD1. CDR3 bases: TGTGCCAGCAGCTTACGACAGGGGAGGGACTATGGCTACACCTTC. Its protein is CASSLRQGRDYGYTF.